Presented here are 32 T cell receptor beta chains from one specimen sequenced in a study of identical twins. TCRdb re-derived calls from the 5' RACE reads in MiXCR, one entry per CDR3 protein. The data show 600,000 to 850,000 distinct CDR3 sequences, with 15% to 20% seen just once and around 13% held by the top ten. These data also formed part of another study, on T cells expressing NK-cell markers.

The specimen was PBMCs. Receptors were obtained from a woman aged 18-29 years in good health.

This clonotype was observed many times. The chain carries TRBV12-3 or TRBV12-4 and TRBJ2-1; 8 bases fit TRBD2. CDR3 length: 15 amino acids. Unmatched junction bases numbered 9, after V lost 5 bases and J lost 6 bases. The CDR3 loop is CASSRTGTRGNEQFF. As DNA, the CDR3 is TGTGCCAGCAGTCGAACCGGGACTAGAGGCAATGAGCAGTTCTTC.

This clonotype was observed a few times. The CDR3 here is CASSWPLGGRSNTEAFF. The CDR3 DNA is TGCGCCAGCAGCTGGCCCCTTGGGGGACGATCGAACACTGAAGCTTTCTTT. The V gene is TRBV5-1, the J gene TRBJ1-1; D may be TRBD1 (5 bases). This CDR3 region has 17 residues. Germline CDR1 is SGHRS and CDR2 is YFSETQ. V lost 3 bases and J 1 base, leaving 19 bases between the germline ends. The variable domain in full, with the rest retrieved from reference TRBV5-1 and TRBJ1-1, is KAGVTQTPRYLIKTRGQQVTLSCSPISGHRSVSWYQQTPGQGLQFLFEYFSETQRNKGNFPGRFSGRQFSNSRSEMNVSTLELGDSALYLCASSWPLGGRSNTEAFFGQGTRLTVV.

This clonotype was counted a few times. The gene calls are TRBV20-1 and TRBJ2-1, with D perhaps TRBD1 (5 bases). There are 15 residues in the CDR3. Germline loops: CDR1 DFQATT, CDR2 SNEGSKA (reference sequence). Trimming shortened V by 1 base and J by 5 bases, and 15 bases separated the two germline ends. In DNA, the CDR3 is TGCAGTGCTAGAGGTGGGGCGGAAGTCCACAATGAGCAGTTCTTC. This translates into CSARGGAEVHNEQFF.

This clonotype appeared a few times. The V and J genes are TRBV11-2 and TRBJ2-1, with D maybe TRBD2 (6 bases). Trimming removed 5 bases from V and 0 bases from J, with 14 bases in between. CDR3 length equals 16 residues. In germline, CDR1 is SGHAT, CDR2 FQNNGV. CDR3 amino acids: CASSEPSVSSYNEQFF. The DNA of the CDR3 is TGTGCCAGCAGCGAACCTAGCGTTAGCTCCTACAATGAGCAGTTCTTC.

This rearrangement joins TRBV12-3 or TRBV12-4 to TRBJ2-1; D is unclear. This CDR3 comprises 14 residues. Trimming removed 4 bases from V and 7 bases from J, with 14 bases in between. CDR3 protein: CASSSPSGRNEQFF. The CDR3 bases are TGTGCCAGCAGTTCTCCCAGTGGAAGGAATGAGCAGTTCTTC.

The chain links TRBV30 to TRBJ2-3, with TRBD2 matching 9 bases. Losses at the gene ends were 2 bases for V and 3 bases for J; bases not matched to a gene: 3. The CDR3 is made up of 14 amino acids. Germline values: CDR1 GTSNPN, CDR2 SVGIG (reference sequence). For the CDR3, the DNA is TGTGCCTGGAGTCATAGCGGGAGAACAGATACGCAGTATTTT. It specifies CAWSHSGRTDTQYF.

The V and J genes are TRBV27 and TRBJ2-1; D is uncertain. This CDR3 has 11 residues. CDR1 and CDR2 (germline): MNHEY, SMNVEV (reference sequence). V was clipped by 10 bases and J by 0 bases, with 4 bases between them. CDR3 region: CATTSYNEQFF. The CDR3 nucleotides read TGTGCCACGACCTCCTACAATGAGCAGTTCTTC.

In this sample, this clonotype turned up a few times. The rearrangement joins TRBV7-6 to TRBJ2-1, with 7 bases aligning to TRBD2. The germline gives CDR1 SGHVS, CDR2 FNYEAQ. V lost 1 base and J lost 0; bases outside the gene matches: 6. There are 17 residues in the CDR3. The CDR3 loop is CASSLGLGGSSYNEQFF. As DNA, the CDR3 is TGTGCCAGCAGCTTAGGACTCGGCGGGAGCTCCTACAATGAGCAGTTCTTC.

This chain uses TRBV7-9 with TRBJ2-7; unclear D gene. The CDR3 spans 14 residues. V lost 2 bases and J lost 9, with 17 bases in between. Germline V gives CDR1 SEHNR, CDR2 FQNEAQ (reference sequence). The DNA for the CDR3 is TGTGCCAGCAGCTTATTCTCCGGGTCAGATGGGCAGTACTTC. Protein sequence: CASSLFSGSDGQYF.

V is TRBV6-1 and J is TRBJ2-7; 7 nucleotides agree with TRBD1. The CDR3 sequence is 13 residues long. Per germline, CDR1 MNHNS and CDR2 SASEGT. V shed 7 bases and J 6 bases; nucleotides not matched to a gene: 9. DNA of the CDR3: TGTGCCAGCACCAACACAGGGGTGGGCGAGCAGTACTTC. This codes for CASTNTGVGEQYF.

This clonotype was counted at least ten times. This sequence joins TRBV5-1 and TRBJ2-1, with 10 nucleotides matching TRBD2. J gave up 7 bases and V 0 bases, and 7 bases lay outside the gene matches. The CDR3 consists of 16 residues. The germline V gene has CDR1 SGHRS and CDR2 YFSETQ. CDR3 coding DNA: TGCGCCAGCAGCTTGGCCGGAGCGGGAGGGCTGAATGAGCAGTTCTTC. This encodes CASSLAGAGGLNEQFF.

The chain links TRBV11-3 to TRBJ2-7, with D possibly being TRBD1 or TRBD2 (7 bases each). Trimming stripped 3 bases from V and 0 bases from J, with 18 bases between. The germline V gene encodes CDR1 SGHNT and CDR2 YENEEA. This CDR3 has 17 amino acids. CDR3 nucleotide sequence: TGTGCCAGCAGCTTCAAGCGGGACAGTCAGATCTCCTACGAGCAGTACTTC. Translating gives CASSFKRDSQISYEQYF.

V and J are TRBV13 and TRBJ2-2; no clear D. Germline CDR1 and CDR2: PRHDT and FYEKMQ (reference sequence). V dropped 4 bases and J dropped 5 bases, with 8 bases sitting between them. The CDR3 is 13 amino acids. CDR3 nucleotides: TGTGCCAGCAGCTCCGGACGGACCGGGGAGCTGTTTTTT. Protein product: CASSSGRTGELFF.

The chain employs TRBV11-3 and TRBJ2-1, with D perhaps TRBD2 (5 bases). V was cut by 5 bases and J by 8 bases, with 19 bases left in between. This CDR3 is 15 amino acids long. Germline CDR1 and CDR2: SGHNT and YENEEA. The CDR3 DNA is TGTGCCAGCAGCCCAACCGGGAACCGGCTCGATGAGCAGTTCTTC. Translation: CASSPTGNRLDEQFF.

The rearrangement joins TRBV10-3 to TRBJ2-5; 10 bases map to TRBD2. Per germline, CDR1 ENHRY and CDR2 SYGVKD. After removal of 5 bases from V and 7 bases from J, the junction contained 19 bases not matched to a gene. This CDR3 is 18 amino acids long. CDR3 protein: CAISLGRPSGRRAGTQYF. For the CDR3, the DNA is TGTGCCATCAGTTTGGGGCGGCCTAGCGGGAGACGAGCTGGGACCCAGTACTTC.

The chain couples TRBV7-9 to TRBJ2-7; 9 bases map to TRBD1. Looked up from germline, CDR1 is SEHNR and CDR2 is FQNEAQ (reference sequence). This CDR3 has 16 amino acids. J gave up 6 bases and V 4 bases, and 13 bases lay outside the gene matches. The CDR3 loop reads CASSSTRGQGEGEQYF. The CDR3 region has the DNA TGTGCCAGCAGCTCGACCCGGGGACAGGGCGAGGGCGAGCAGTACTTC.

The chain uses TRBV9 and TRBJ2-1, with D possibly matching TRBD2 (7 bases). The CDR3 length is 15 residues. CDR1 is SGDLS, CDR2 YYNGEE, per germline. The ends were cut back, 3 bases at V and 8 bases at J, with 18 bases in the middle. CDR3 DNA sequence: TGTGCCAGCAGCGGGGGGGGCGGGAGAATACATGAGCAGTTCTTC. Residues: CASSGGGGRIHEQFF.

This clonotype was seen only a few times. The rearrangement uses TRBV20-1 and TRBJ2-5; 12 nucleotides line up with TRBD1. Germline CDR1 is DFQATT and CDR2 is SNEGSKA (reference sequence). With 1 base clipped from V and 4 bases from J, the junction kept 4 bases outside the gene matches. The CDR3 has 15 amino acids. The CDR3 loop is CSARGGTGGIETQYF. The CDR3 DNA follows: TGCAGTGCTAGAGGAGGGACAGGGGGCATAGAGACCCAGTACTTC.

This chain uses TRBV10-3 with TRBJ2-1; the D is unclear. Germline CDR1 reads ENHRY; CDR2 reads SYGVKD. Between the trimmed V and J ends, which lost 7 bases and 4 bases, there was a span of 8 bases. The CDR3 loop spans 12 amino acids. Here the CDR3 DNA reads TGTGCCATCAAGCCTACGTACAATGAGCAGTTCTTC. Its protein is CAIKPTYNEQFF.

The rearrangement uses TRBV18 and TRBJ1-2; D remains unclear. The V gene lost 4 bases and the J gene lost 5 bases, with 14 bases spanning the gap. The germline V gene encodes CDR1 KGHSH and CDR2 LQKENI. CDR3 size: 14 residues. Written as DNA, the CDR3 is TGTGCCAGCTCACTGAAAGACATACGGTATGGCTACACCTTC. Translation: CASSLKDIRYGYTF.

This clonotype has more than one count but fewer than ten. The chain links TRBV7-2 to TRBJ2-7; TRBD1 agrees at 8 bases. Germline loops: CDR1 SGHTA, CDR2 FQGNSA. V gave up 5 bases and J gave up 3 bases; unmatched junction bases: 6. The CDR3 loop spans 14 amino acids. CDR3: CASSPGQGHYEQYF. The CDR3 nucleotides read TGTGCCAGCAGCCCAGGACAGGGCCACTACGAGCAGTACTTC.

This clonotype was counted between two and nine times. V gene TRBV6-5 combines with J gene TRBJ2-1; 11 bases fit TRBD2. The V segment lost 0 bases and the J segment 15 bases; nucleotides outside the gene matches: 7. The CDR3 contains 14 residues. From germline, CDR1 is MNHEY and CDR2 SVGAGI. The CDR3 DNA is TGTGCCAGCAGTTACTCGATGCTAGCGGGAGGTCGGTTCTTC. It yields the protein CASSYSMLAGGRFF.

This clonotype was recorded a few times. DNA of the CDR3: TGTGCCATTACTCCGGGACCGATTTACGAGCAGTACTTC. This sequence encodes CAITPGPIYEQYF. V usage is TRBV6-2 or TRBV6-3 and J usage is TRBJ2-7, with D possibly being TRBD1 or TRBD2 (5 bases each). V was pared by 10 bases and J by 4 bases, with 17 bases between. The CDR3 length is 13 residues. The germline V gene encodes CDR1 MNHEY and CDR2 SVGEGT.

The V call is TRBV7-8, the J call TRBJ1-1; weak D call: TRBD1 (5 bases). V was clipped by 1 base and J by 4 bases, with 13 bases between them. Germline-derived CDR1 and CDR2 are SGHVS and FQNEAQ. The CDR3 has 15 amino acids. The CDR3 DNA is TGTGCCAGCAGCTTAGGGGGCCACCAGGGCACTGAAGCTTTCTTT. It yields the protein CASSLGGHQGTEAFF.

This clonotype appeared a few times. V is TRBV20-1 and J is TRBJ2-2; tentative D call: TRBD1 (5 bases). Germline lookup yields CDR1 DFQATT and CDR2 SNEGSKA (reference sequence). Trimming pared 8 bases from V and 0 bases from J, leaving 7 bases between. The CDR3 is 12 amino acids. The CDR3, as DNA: TGCAGTCAGGGCTCGAACACCGGGGAGCTGTTTTTT. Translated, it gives CSQGSNTGELFF.

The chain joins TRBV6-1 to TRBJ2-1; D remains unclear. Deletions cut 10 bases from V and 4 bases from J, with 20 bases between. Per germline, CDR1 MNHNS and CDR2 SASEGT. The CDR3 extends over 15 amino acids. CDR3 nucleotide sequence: TGTGCCATTACGCACGATGGCGGCCTGTACAATGAGCAGTTCTTC. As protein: CAITHDGGLYNEQFF.

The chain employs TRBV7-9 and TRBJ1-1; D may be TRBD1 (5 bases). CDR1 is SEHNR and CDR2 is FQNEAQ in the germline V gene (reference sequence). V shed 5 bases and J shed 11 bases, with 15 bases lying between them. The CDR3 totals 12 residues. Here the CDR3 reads CASSPSLRGAFF. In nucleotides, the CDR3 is TGTGCCAGCAGCCCCTCTCTGCGGGGGGCTTTCTTT.

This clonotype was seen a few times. The CDR3 here is CASSQDWDRGRETQYF. For the CDR3, the DNA is TGCGCCAGCAGCCAAGATTGGGACAGGGGTCGAGAGACCCAGTACTTC. The chain links TRBV4-3 to TRBJ2-5, with TRBD1 matching 10 bases. The CDR3 loop spans 16 amino acids. Germline V gives CDR1 LGHNA, CDR2 YSLEER. Germline trimming cut 0 bases from V and 4 bases from J; bases unmatched to any gene: 5.

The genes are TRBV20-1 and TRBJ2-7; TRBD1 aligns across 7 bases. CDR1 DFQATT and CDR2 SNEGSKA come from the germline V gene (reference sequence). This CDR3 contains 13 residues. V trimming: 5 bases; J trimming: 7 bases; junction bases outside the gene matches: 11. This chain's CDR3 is CSAQLGTVREQYF. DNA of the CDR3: TGCAGTGCTCAACTCGGGACAGTGAGAGAGCAGTACTTC.

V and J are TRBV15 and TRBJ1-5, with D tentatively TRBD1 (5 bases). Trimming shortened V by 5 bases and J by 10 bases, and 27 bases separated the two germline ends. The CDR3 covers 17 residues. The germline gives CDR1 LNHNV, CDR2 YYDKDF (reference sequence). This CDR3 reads CATSGGVGGTDIRPQHF. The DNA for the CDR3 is TGTGCCACCAGCGGGGGGGTCGGGGGGACGGACATACGCCCCCAGCATTTT.

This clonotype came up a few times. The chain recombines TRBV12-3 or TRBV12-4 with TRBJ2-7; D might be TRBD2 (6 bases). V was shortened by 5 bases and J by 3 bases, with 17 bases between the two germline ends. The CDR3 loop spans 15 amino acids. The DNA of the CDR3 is TGTGCCAGCAGTGGCCCGGGACTCCATGACTACGAGCAGTACTTC. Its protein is CASSGPGLHDYEQYF.

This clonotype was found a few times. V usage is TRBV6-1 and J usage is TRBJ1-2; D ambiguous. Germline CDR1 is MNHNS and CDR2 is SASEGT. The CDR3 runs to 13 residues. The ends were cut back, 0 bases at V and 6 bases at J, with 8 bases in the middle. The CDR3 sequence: CASSEARPDGYTF. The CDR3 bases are TGTGCCAGCAGTGAAGCGCGTCCCGATGGCTACACCTTC.